Below are 5 T cell receptor beta chains sequenced from a single sample in a study of control samples from healthy donors and cancer patients. Sequencing used immunoSEQ multiplex PCR; TCRdb keeps in-frame clones, though not all of them. This table has about 140,000 clones, around nine tenths appearing once. Sequencing input: blood. These receptors all come from a man aged 18 to 29 in good health.

In its sample, this clone was seen a few times. This chain uses TRBV4-3 with TRBJ2-1; D is perhaps TRBD1 or TRBD2 (5 bases each). This CDR3 spans 15 amino acids. The germline V and J ends were trimmed by 4 bases and 1 base, with 11 bases remaining between them. The germline V gene encodes CDR1 LGHNA and CDR2 YSLEER. This CDR3 is CASSPGTRSYNEQFF. The CDR3, as DNA: TGCGCCAGCAGCCCCGGGACCAGGTCCTACAATGAGCAGTTCTTC.

This clone was counted a few times. The CDR3 bases are TGTGCCACATCCTCAGACCGCACTGAAGCTTTCTTT. Translation gives CATSSDRTEAFF. The V gene is TRBV28, the J gene TRBJ1-1, with unresolved D. V lost 10 bases to trimming and J lost 4 bases, with 13 bases between them. The length of the CDR3 is 12 residues. The germline gives CDR1 MDHEN, CDR2 SYDVKM.

The gene calls are TRBV27 and TRBJ2-1; 9 nucleotides line up with TRBD1. Germline CDR1 reads MNHEY; CDR2 reads SMNVEV (reference sequence). CDR3 length: 15 amino acids. The V gene end was trimmed by 6 bases and the J gene end by 2 bases; junction bases not matched to a gene: 5. CDR3 amino acids: CASRRGQGAYNEQFF. The CDR3 DNA is TGTGCCAGCAGACGGGGACAGGGTGCCTACAATGAGCAGTTCTTC.

The CDR3 DNA sequence: TGTGCCAGCAGTCCCTTATCTACCGGGGAGCTGTTTTTT. Encoded protein: CASSPLSTGELFF. The chain uses TRBV27 and TRBJ2-2; D call uncertain. Trimming shortened V by 5 bases and J by 5 bases, and 9 bases separated the two germline ends. The CDR3 contains 13 residues. Germline V gene data show CDR1 as MNHEY and CDR2 as SMNVEV (reference sequence).

This sequence joins TRBV3-1 (or the pseudogene TRBV3-2) and TRBJ1-3; 8 bases are a match to TRBD1. The CDR3 length is 16 residues. Unmatched junction bases numbered 5, after V lost 0 bases and J lost 4 bases. Germline V gives CDR1 LGHDT, CDR2 YNNKEL (reference sequence). CDR3 sequence: CASSQDLRTGGNTIYF. The CDR3, as DNA: TGTGCCAGCAGCCAAGACCTCCGGACAGGGGGAAACACCATATATTTT.